This T cell receptor (beta chain) was sequenced in a study of CD8+ T cells in alopecia areata. Study as a whole: Tofacitinib treatment spanned 6 to 18 months, with 6 months off drug afterward.

CDR3 length: 12 amino acids. Germline CDR1 SQVTM, CDR2 ANQGSEA. Between the trimmed V and J ends, which lost 4 bases and 6 bases, there was a span of 10 bases. Following extraction, RNA underwent reverse transcription to cDNA, which served as the sequencing template. TCRdb keeps only in-frame clones here, not all; method: immunoSEQ multiplex PCR. The sample lists over 85,000 clones, under 70% occurring once. This sample's treatment: oral pan-JAK inhibitor, 5-10 mg twice daily. To note about this clone: Its target is unknown.

Study-level results: Normal scalp had lower clonality than lesional scalp, with alopecia totalis/universalis lesions showing this most strongly. Scalp clonality dropped significantly under tofacitinib, as did expanded CD8+ top-100 clones. Only one nonresponder was present, which leaves the link between baseline CD8+ expansion and response uncertain.

This sequence was found in a human donor with alopecia areata. The sequenced sample was CD8+ T cells sorted from blood, obtained at week 4, from a patient treated with tofacitinib. The chain is built from TRBV29-1 and TRBJ2-1, with D unclear. CDR3 residues: CSVGGSVNEQFF. The CDR3 region has the DNA TGCAGCGTTGGTGGCAGCGTCAATGAGCAGTTCTTC.